This entry features one T cell receptor (beta chain) sequence. TRB cDNA libraries were made by UMI-labeled 5' RACE. TCRdb reprocessed the 5' RACE reads, with one entry per CDR3 protein and no DNA. The sample has 100,000 to 150,000 distinct CDR3 sequences. Naive CD8+ T cells showed a CD45RO-CCR7+CD27+CD95- phenotype. The CDR3 has 15 amino acids. Looked up from germline, CDR1 is LNHNV and CDR2 is YYDKDF (reference sequence). These data come from a study of CXCR3-negative and CXCR3-positive naive CD8 T cells. This sequence was found in a human donor in good health. Some clones in this sample may be carry-over from other donors' samples. The V call is TRBV15, the J call TRBJ2-7; the TCRdb D gene call, TRBD1, has no DNA to confirm it. Material: naive CXCR3- CD8+ T cells from blood. Subset indicated: CD45RO-CCR7+CD27+CD95- naive CD8+ T cells lacking CXCR3 (TNR3-). The CDR3 spells CATSDPGAYLRGQYF.